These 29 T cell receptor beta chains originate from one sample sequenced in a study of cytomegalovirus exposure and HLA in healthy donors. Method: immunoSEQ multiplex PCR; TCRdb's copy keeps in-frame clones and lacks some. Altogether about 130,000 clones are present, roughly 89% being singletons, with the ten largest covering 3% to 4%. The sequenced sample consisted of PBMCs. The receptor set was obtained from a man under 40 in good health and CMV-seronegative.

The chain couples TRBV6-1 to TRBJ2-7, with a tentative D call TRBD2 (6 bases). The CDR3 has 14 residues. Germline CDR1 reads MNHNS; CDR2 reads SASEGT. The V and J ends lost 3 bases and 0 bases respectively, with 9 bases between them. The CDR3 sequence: CASSDVGGSYEQYF. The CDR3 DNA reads TGTGCCAGCAGTGACGTCGGGGGCTCCTACGAGCAGTACTTC.

Written as DNA, the CDR3 is TGCGCCAGCAGCTGGGGACACAGGGACAACTATGGCTACACCTTC. As protein: CASSWGHRDNYGYTF. The rearrangement uses TRBV5-1 and TRBJ1-2; tentatively, D is TRBD1 (6 bases). The germline V gene has CDR1 SGHRS and CDR2 YFSETQ. The V gene lost 3 bases and the J gene lost 2 bases, with 14 bases spanning the gap. This CDR3 comprises 15 residues.

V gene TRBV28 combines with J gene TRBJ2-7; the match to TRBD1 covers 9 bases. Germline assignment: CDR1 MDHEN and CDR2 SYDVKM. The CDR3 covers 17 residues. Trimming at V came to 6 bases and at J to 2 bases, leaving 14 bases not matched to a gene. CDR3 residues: CASRLNPGQGRAYEQYF. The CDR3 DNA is TGTGCCAGCAGGCTTAACCCCGGACAGGGGCGAGCCTACGAGCAGTACTTC.

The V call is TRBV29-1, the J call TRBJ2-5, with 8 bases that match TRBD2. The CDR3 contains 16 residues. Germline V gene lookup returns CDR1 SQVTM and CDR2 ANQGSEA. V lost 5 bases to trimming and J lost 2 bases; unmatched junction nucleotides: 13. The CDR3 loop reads CSVLSAPKRGQETQYF. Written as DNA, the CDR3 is TGCAGCGTTCTGTCCGCTCCCAAGCGGGGGCAAGAGACCCAGTACTTC.

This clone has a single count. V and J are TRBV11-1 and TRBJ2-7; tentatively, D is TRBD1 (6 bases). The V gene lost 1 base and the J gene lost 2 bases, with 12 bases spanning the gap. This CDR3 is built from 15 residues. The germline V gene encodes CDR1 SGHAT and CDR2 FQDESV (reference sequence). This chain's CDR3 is CASSLGQGRTYEQYF. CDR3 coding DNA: TGTGCCAGCAGCTTAGGTCAGGGGCGAACCTACGAGCAGTACTTC.

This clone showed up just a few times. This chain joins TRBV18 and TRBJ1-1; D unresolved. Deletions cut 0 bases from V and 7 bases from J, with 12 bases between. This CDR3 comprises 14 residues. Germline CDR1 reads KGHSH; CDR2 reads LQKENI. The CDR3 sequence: CASSPPGQPLEAFF. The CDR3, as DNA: TGTGCCAGCTCACCACCGGGCCAGCCACTTGAAGCTTTCTTT. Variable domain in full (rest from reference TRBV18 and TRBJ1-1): NAGVMQNPRHLVRRRGQEARLRCSPMKGHSHVYWYRQLPEEGLKFMVYLQKENIIDESGMPKERFSAEFPKEGPSILRIQQVVRGDSAAYFCASSPPGQPLEAFFGQGTRLTVV.

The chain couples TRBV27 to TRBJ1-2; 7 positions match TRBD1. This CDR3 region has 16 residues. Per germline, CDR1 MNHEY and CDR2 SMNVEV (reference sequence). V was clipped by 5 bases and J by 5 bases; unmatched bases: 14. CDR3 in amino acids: CASSPETWTGKYGYTF. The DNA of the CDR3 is TGTGCCAGCAGTCCGGAAACGTGGACAGGAAAGTATGGCTACACCTTC.

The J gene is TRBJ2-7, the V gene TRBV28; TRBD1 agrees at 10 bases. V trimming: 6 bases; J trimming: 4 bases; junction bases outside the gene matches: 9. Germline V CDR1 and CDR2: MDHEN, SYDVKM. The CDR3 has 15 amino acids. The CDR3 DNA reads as TGTGCCAGCAGCTCAGCGGACAGGGGGTTATACGAGCAGTACTTC. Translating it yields CASSSADRGLYEQYF.

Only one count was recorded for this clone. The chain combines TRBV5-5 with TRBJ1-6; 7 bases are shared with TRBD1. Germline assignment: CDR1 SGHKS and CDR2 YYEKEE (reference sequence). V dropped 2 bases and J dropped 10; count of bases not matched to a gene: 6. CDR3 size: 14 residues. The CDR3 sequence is CASSFVQGTSPLHF. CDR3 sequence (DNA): TGTGCCAGCAGCTTCGTACAGGGGACCTCACCCCTCCACTTT.

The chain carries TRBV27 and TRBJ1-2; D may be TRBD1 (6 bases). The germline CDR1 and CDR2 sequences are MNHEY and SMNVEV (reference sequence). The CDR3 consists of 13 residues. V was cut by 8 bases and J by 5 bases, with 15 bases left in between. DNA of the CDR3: TGTGCCAGCGCCCAGGGGATTACGTATGGCTACACCTTC. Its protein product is CASAQGITYGYTF.

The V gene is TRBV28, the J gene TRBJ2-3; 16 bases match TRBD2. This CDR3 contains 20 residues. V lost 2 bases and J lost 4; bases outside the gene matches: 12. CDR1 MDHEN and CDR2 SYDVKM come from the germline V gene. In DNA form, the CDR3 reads TGTGCCAGCAGTTTACTCCCCCCGGGACTAGCGGGGGGGAAGGCAGATACGCAGTATTTT. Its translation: CASSLLPPGLAGGKADTQYF.

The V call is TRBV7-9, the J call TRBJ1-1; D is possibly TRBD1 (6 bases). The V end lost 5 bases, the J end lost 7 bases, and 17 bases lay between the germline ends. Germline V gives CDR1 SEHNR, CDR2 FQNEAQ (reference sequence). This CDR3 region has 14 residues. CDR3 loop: CASSPRGQDREAFF. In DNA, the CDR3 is TGTGCCAGCAGCCCAAGGGGACAAGACCGTGAAGCTTTCTTT.

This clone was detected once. The CDR3 spells CASSPQGVSEQFF. The CDR3 DNA reads as TGTGCCAGCAGCCCGCAGGGGGTCTCTGAGCAGTTCTTC. The rearrangement joins TRBV27 to TRBJ2-1; TRBD1 matches 7 bases. The V gene's germline CDR1 is MNHEY and CDR2 SMNVEV (reference sequence). Losses at the gene ends were 6 bases for V and 9 bases for J; bases not matched to a gene: 8. The CDR3 loop spans 13 amino acids.

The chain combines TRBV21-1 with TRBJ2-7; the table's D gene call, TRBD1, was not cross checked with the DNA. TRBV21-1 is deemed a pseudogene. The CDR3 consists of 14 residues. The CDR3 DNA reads TGTGCCAGCAGACTACAGGGGCCCGCCTACGAGCAGTACTTC. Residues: CASRLQGPAYEQYF.

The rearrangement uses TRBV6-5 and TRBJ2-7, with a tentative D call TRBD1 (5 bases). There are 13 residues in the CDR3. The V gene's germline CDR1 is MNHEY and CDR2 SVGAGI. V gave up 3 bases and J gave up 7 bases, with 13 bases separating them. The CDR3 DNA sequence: TGTGCCAGCAGTTATACAGGTAATGGAGAGCAGTACTTC. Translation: CASSYTGNGEQYF.

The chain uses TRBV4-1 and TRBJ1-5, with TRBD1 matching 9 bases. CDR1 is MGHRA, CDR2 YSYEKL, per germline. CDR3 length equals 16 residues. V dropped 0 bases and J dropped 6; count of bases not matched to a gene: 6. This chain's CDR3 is CASSQEGTGGFQPQHF. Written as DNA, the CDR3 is TGCGCCAGCAGCCAAGAGGGCACAGGGGGCTTTCAGCCCCAGCATTTT.

CDR3 DNA: TGTGCCAGCAGCCTAGGACAGGGGACCTCTGGGGCCAACGTCCTGACTTTC. Residues: CASSLGQGTSGANVLTF. The chain joins TRBV11-3 to TRBJ2-6; 9 bases line up with TRBD1. The CDR3 covers 17 residues. V shed 5 bases, J shed 0 bases, and the junction held 5 bases outside the gene matches. The V gene's germline CDR1 is SGHNT and CDR2 YENEEA.

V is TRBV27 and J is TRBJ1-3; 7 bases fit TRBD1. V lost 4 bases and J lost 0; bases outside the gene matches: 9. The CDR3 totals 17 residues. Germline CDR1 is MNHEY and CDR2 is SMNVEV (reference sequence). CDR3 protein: CASSSGLGQPSGNTIYF. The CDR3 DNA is TGTGCCAGCAGTTCAGGGCTGGGACAGCCCTCTGGAAACACCATATATTTT.

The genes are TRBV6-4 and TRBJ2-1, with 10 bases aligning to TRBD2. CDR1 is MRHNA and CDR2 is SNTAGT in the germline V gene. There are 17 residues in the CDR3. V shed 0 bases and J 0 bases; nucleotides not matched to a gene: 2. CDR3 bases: TGTGCCAGCAGTGACTCGGGACTAGCGAGCTCCTACAATGAGCAGTTCTTC. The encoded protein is CASSDSGLASSYNEQFF.

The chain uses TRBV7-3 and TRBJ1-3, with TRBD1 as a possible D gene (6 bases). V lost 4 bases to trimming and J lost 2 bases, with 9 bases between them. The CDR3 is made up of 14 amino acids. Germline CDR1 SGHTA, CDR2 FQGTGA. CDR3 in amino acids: CASSSGQPGNTIYF. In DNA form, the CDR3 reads TGTGCCAGCAGCTCAGGACAGCCTGGAAACACCATATATTTT.

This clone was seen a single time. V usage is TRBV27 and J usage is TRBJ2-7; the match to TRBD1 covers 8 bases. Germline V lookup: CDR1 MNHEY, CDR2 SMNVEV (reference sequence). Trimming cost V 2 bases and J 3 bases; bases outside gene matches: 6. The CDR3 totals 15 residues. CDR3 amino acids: CASSLRAGGFYEQYF. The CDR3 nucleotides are TGTGCCAGCAGTTTACGGGCAGGGGGCTTCTACGAGCAGTACTTC.

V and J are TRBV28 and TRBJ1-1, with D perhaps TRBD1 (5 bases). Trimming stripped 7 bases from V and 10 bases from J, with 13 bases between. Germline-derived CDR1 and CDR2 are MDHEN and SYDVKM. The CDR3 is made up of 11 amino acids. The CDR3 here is CASISRVGAFF. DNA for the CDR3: TGTGCCAGCATCTCCAGGGTAGGAGCTTTCTTT.

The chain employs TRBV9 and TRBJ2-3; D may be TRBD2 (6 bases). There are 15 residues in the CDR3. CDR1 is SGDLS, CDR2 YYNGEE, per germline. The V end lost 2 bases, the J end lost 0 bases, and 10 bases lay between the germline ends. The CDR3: CASSVLRGSTDTQYF. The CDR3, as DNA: TGTGCCAGCAGCGTTTTGCGGGGAAGCACAGATACGCAGTATTTT.

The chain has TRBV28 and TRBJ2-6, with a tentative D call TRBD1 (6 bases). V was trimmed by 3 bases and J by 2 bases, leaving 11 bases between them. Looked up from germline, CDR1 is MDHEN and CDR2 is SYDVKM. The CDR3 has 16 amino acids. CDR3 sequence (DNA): TGTGCCAGCAGTTTTAGGGGGTCCCCTGGGGCCAACGTCCTGACTTTC. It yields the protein CASSFRGSPGANVLTF.

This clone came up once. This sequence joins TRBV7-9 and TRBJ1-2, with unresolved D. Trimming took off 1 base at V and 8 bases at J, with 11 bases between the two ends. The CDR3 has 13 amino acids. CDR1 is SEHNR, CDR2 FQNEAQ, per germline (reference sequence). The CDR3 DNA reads TGTGCCAGCAGCTTAGACGCCTCGGAGGGCTACACCTTC. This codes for CASSLDASEGYTF.

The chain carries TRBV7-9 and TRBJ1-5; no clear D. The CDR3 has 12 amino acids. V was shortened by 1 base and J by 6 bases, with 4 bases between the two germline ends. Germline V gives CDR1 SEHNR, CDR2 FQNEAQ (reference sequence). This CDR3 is CASSLERQPQHF. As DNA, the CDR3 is TGTGCCAGCAGCTTAGAGCGTCAGCCCCAGCATTTT.

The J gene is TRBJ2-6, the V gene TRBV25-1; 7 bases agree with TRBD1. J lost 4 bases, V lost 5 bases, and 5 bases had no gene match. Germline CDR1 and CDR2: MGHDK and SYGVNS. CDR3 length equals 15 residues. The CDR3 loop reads CASSQTGYGANVLTF. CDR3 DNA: TGTGCCAGCAGTCAGACAGGGTACGGGGCCAACGTCCTGACTTTC.

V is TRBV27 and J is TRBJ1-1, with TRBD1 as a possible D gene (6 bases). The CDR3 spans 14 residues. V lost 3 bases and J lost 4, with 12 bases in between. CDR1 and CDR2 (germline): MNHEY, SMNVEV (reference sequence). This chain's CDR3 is CASSFRGGGTEAFF. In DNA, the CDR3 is TGTGCCAGCAGTTTCAGGGGCGGGGGCACTGAAGCTTTCTTT.

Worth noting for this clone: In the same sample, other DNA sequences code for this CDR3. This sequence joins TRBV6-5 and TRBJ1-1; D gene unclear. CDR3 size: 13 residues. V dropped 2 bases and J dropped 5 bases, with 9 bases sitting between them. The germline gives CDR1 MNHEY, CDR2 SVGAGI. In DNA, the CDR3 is TGTGCCAGCAGTTACCGGGGTGGGACTGAAGCTTTCTTT. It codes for CASSYRGGTEAFF.